The 32 T cell receptor beta chains listed next were all sequenced from one sample in a study of T cell changes during pregnancy in multiple sclerosis. TCRdb keeps only in-frame clones here, not all; method: immunoSEQ multiplex PCR. The data show 45,000 to 65,000 clones, with 75% to 95% seen just once and roughly 3.5% held by the top ten. This specimen consisted of peripheral blood, obtained after pregnancy. The receptors derive from a female donor in good health, enrolled as a control in a pregnancy study.

The chain couples TRBV2 to TRBJ2-4; 8 bases agree with TRBD2. Per germline, CDR1 SNHLY and CDR2 FYNNEI. This CDR3 is built from 17 residues. Germline trimming cut 4 bases from V and 3 bases from J; bases unmatched to any gene: 11. CDR3 sequence (DNA): TGTGCCAGCAGTGGAAACCAGCGGGAGTTGGTCAAAAACATTCAGTACTTC. Translation: CASSGNQRELVKNIQYF. Using reference TRBV2 and TRBJ2-4 for the parts outside the CDR3, the full variable domain is EPEVTQTPSHQVTQMGQEVILRCVPISNHLYFYWYRQILGQKVEFLVSFYNNEISEKSEIFDDQFSVERPDGSNFTLKIRSTKLEDSAMYFCASSGNQRELVKNIQYFGAGTRLSVL.

The rearrangement uses TRBV5-5 and TRBJ1-3, with D possibly TRBD1 on 5 matching bases. The germline gives CDR1 SGHKS, CDR2 YYEKEE (reference sequence). Trimming removed 1 base from V and 4 bases from J, with 18 bases in between. This CDR3 region has 17 residues. The CDR3 loop is CASSLLIGTSRGNTIYF. CDR3 nucleotides: TGTGCCAGCAGCTTGTTGATCGGGACTTCTAGAGGAAACACCATATATTTT.

The chain carries TRBV4-1 and TRBJ2-4; D is uncertain. The CDR3 sequence is 14 residues long. From germline, CDR1 is MGHRA and CDR2 YSYEKL. Trimming took off 0 bases at V and 8 bases at J, with 11 bases between the two ends. CDR3 region: CASSQEAFFHIQYF. In DNA form, the CDR3 reads TGCGCCAGCAGCCAAGAAGCCTTTTTCCACATTCAGTACTTC.

The chain is built from TRBV6-5 and TRBJ2-7; 8 nucleotides align to TRBD1. The CDR3 loop spans 15 amino acids. With V trimmed by 4 bases and J by 7 bases, 12 bases remained unmatched. From germline, CDR1 is MNHEY and CDR2 SVGAGI. The CDR3 loop is CASSSGQGPQGEQYF. The CDR3 DNA follows: TGTGCCAGCAGTTCCGGACAGGGACCTCAAGGGGAGCAGTACTTC.

This sequence joins TRBV7-9 and TRBJ2-7; D is undetermined. Germline loops: CDR1 SEHNR, CDR2 FQNEAQ (reference sequence). V lost 3 bases and J 5 bases, leaving 11 bases between the germline ends. This CDR3 has 13 residues. The CDR3 sequence is CASSFPKTDEQYF. For the CDR3, the DNA is TGTGCCAGCAGCTTTCCCAAAACGGACGAGCAGTACTTC.

The chain employs TRBV5-6 and TRBJ2-5, with 8 bases aligning to TRBD1. In germline, CDR1 is SGHDT, CDR2 YYEEEE. V gave up 4 bases and J gave up 5 bases; unmatched junction bases: 10. This CDR3 is built from 15 residues. CDR3: CASSQDRGPGETQYF. The CDR3 DNA reads as TGTGCCAGCAGCCAAGACAGGGGCCCCGGGGAGACCCAGTACTTC.

The CDR3 here is CSVMGLAGGADTQYF. The CDR3 DNA reads TGCAGCGTTATGGGACTAGCGGGAGGTGCAGATACGCAGTATTTT. The rearrangement joins TRBV29-1 to TRBJ2-3; 15 positions agree with TRBD2. V gave up 5 bases and J gave up 4 bases; unmatched junction bases: 4. The CDR3 is 15 residues long. Per the germline V gene, CDR1 is SQVTM and CDR2 is ANQGSEA.

This clone was seen a few times. V is TRBV25-1 and J is TRBJ1-2, with D unclear. V lost 5 bases to trimming and J lost 3 bases, with 10 bases between them. Per the germline V gene, CDR1 is MGHDK and CDR2 is SYGVNS. The CDR3 has 13 amino acids. The CDR3 here is CASSIDPHYGYTF. CDR3 in DNA: TGTGCCAGCAGTATAGATCCACACTATGGCTACACCTTC.

The chain joins TRBV28 to TRBJ2-4; 13 bases match TRBD2. Germline V gene lookup returns CDR1 MDHEN and CDR2 SYDVKM. CDR3 length: 16 residues. V was clipped by 5 bases and J by 8 bases; unmatched bases: 9. CDR3 residues: CASSRLAGGDRDIQYF. CDR3 DNA sequence: TGTGCCAGCAGTCGACTAGCGGGAGGCGACCGGGACATTCAGTACTTC.

V usage is TRBV28 and J usage is TRBJ2-3; D not certain. CDR1 is MDHEN and CDR2 is SYDVKM in the germline V gene. This CDR3 has 12 residues. V gave up 3 bases and J gave up 4 bases, with 5 bases separating them. The CDR3 sequence is CASSLYADTQYF. The DNA for the CDR3 is TGTGCCAGCAGTTTGTATGCAGATACGCAGTATTTT.

This clone was found once. The gene calls are TRBV5-4 and TRBJ1-2, with 8 nucleotides matching TRBD1. CDR1 SGHNT and CDR2 YYREEE come from the germline V gene (reference sequence). The CDR3 sequence is 15 residues long. V trimming: 5 bases; J trimming: 3 bases; junction bases outside the gene matches: 9. In DNA form, the CDR3 reads TGTGCCAGCAGGGCTGGACAGGGAAGCTACTATGGCTACACCTTC. Translated, it gives CASRAGQGSYYGYTF. Full variable domain (outside the CDR3, taken from reference TRBV5-4 and TRBJ1-2): ETGVTQSPTHLIKTRGQQVTLRCSSQSGHNTVSWYQQALGQGPQFIFQYYREEENGRGNFPPRFSGLQFPNYSSELNVNALELDDSALYLCASRAGQGSYYGYTFGSGTRLTVV.

This chain links TRBV19 with TRBJ1-2; the D gene is possibly TRBD1 (6 bases). The ends were cut back, 4 bases at V and 8 bases at J, with 23 bases in the middle. CDR3 length equals 16 residues. The germline gives CDR1 LNHDA, CDR2 SQIVND (reference sequence). The CDR3 is CASSTNRGHGGGGYTF. CDR3 nucleotides: TGTGCCAGTAGTACCAATCGAGGGCATGGGGGCGGGGGCTACACCTTC.

This clone was detected once. Other DNA sequences of this sample code for an identical CDR3. This CDR3 reads CASSRSGANVLTF. CDR3 nucleotides: TGTGCCAGCAGTCGCTCTGGGGCCAACGTCCTGACTTTC. The rearrangement joins TRBV2 to TRBJ2-6; no reliable D call. Germline CDR1 is SNHLY and CDR2 is FYNNEI. V dropped 5 bases and J dropped 0 bases, with 2 bases sitting between them. The CDR3 spans 13 residues.

The rearrangement uses TRBV11-3 and TRBJ1-1; TRBD1 matches 7 bases. Germline lookup yields CDR1 SGHNT and CDR2 YENEEA. Trimming took 5 bases from V and 6 from J; bases not matched to a gene: 15. The CDR3 consists of 16 residues. The CDR3 DNA reads as TGTGCCAGCAGCATGAGACCCCGGGACAGACACTCTGAAGCTTTCTTT. This sequence encodes CASSMRPRDRHSEAFF.

Here the CDR3 reads CASNAGQGRGNTEAFF. The DNA for the CDR3 is TGTGCCAGTAACGCGGGACAGGGGAGGGGTAACACTGAAGCTTTCTTT. This chain joins TRBV19 and TRBJ1-1; 10 bases map to TRBD1. V was clipped by 7 bases and J by 2 bases; unmatched bases: 10. The CDR3 runs 16 residues. Germline V gene lookup returns CDR1 LNHDA and CDR2 SQIVND (reference sequence).

J is TRBJ2-3 and V is TRBV6-4; 7 nucleotides agree with TRBD2. J lost 3 bases, V lost 2 bases, and 5 bases had no gene match. There are 15 residues in the CDR3. CDR1 and CDR2 (germline): MRHNA, SNTAGT. CDR3 sequence (DNA): TGTGCCAGCAGTGACGGCAGCGGGGATACAGATACGCAGTATTTT. This encodes CASSDGSGDTDTQYF.

This clone was detected once. The chain recombines TRBV5-1 with TRBJ2-7, with 12 bases matching TRBD2. V lost 2 bases to trimming and J lost 2 bases; unmatched junction nucleotides: 8. Germline values: CDR1 SGHRS, CDR2 YFSETQ. The CDR3 is made up of 17 amino acids. This chain's CDR3 is CASSFPETSGRTYEQYF. As DNA, the CDR3 is TGCGCCAGCAGCTTCCCGGAGACTAGCGGGAGAACCTACGAGCAGTACTTC.

The chain employs TRBV27 and TRBJ2-1; 10 bases match TRBD2. The CDR3 loop spans 16 amino acids. J gave up 5 bases and V 1 base, and 5 bases lay outside the gene matches. Looked up from germline, CDR1 is MNHEY and CDR2 is SMNVEV (reference sequence). The CDR3 bases are TGTGCCAGCAGTTTATACAGGACTAGCGGTAACAATGAGCAGTTCTTC. Translation: CASSLYRTSGNNEQFF.

The V call is TRBV11-3, the J call TRBJ2-2; 8 bases line up with TRBD1. Germline CDR1 is SGHNT and CDR2 is YENEEA. The CDR3 has 15 amino acids. Losses at the gene ends were 1 base for V and 6 bases for J; bases not matched to a gene: 4. The CDR3 nucleotides are TGTGCCAGCAGCTTAGTAGGACAGGGAGCCGGGGAGCTGTTTTTT. Protein sequence: CASSLVGQGAGELFF.

The rearrangement joins TRBV7-9 to TRBJ2-7, with TRBD2 as a possible D gene (6 bases). Germline V gives CDR1 SEHNR, CDR2 FQNEAQ (reference sequence). This CDR3 is built from 13 residues. Trimming stripped 6 bases from V and 6 bases from J, with 15 bases between. The CDR3: CASSNTMRGEQYF. The CDR3 nucleotides read TGTGCCAGCAGTAATACCATGCGGGGCGAGCAGTACTTC.

The chain combines TRBV5-1 with TRBJ2-7, with D possibly being TRBD2 (7 bases). V was clipped by 6 bases and J by 0 bases, with 16 bases between them. This CDR3 is 15 amino acids long. CDR1 SGHRS and CDR2 YFSETQ come from the germline V gene. The CDR3 reads CASNWGGAGSYEQYF. The CDR3 nucleotides are TGCGCCAGCAACTGGGGGGGGGCCGGCTCCTACGAGCAGTACTTC.

This clone was observed a handful of times. J is TRBJ1-6 and V is TRBV30; 8 bases fit TRBD1. Germline values: CDR1 GTSNPN, CDR2 SVGIG (reference sequence). The CDR3 totals 14 residues. Trimming cost V 7 bases and J 7 bases; bases outside gene matches: 9. The CDR3 loop is CASQQGAQNSPLHF. CDR3 coding DNA: TGTGCCTCCCAGCAGGGGGCCCAAAATTCACCCCTCCACTTT.

In this sample, this clone turned up a few times. The V and J genes are TRBV10-3 and TRBJ1-6; D is undetermined. V dropped 6 bases and J dropped 8 bases, with 8 bases sitting between them. Germline loops: CDR1 ENHRY, CDR2 SYGVKD. The CDR3 is 12 residues long. Here the CDR3 DNA reads TGTGCCATCAGGGACTTAGATTCACCCCTCCACTTT. Its translation: CAIRDLDSPLHF.

The J gene is TRBJ1-2, the V gene TRBV6-5; D is ambiguous. This CDR3 contains 11 residues. V lost 7 bases and J 9 bases, leaving 12 bases between the germline ends. Germline V gives CDR1 MNHEY, CDR2 SVGAGI. CDR3 nucleotides: TGTGCCAGCATCGGAGCCTCGAGCTACACCTTC. This codes for CASIGASSYTF.

V usage is TRBV5-4 and J usage is TRBJ2-1, with 11 bases identical to TRBD2. The germline V gene has CDR1 SGHNT and CDR2 YYREEE (reference sequence). The V and J ends lost 0 bases and 4 bases, in that order; junction bases with no gene match: 0. CDR3 size: 15 residues. CDR3 protein: CASSLGLAGYNEQFF. CDR3 DNA: TGTGCCAGCAGCTTGGGACTAGCGGGATACAATGAGCAGTTCTTC.

A word on this clone: One junction end disagrees with the germline gene, perhaps due to a read error. The rearrangement links TRBV5-4 to TRBJ2-5; 7 bases agree with TRBD1. Germline-derived CDR1 and CDR2 are SGHNT and YYREEE (reference sequence). This CDR3 is 14 amino acids long. CDR3 region: CAGSTGTAQETQYF. CDR3 bases: TGTGCCGGCAGCACCGGGACAGCTCAAGAGACCCAGTACTTC.

The rearrangement uses TRBV7-2 and TRBJ1-2; 10 bases align to TRBD1. Losses at the gene ends were 1 base for V and 6 bases for J; bases not matched to a gene: 5. Looked up from germline, CDR1 is SGHTA and CDR2 is FQGNSA. This CDR3 is 15 amino acids long. CDR3 DNA sequence: TGTGCCAGCAGCTTAGTCGGGACAGGGGTCCATGGCTACACCTTC. It codes for CASSLVGTGVHGYTF.

The chain recombines TRBV27 with TRBJ1-4; D not resolved. The CDR3 is made up of 15 amino acids. The germline V gene encodes CDR1 MNHEY and CDR2 SMNVEV (reference sequence). The V end was cut by 3 bases, the J end by 8 bases, with 16 bases between. The CDR3 loop is CASSFTGRRKEKLFF. The CDR3 DNA reads TGTGCCAGCAGTTTTACGGGGAGGAGAAAAGAAAAACTGTTTTTT. The whole variable domain, filled in from reference TRBV27 and TRBJ1-4, reads EAQVTQNPRYLITVTGKKLTVTCSQNMNHEYMSWYRQDPGLGLRQIYYSMNVEVTDKGDVPEGYKVSRKEKRNFPLILESPSPNQTSLYFCASSFTGRRKEKLFFGSGTQLSVL.

The chain is built from TRBV7-9 and TRBJ1-2; 8 bases fit TRBD1. Germline CDR1 is SEHNR and CDR2 is FQNEAQ (reference sequence). V trimming: 3 bases; J trimming: 4 bases; junction bases outside the gene matches: 7. The CDR3 has 15 residues. The CDR3 sequence: CASSFFLTGGYGYTF. The CDR3 DNA sequence: TGTGCCAGCAGCTTTTTCCTAACAGGGGGCTATGGCTACACCTTC.

The chain employs TRBV4-3 and TRBJ2-1; D not resolved. Trimming took off 0 bases at V and 0 bases at J, with 9 bases between the two ends. Germline CDR1 is LGHNA and CDR2 is YSLEER. This CDR3 contains 16 residues. The CDR3 nucleotides read TGCGCCAGCAGCCAAGATTGGCGGAGCTCCTACAATGAGCAGTTCTTC. It is translated as CASSQDWRSSYNEQFF.

This clone was seen just once. The chain links TRBV19 to TRBJ2-7, with 7 bases that match TRBD1. Trimming at V came to 6 bases and at J to 0 bases, leaving 5 bases not matched to a gene. CDR3 length: 14 amino acids. Germline V gene data show CDR1 as LNHDA and CDR2 as SQIVND (reference sequence). The CDR3 sequence is CASSATGSSYEQYF. DNA for the CDR3: TGTGCCAGTAGCGCGACAGGGAGCTCCTACGAGCAGTACTTC. Filled out from reference TRBV19 and TRBJ2-7, the complete variable domain reads DGGITQSPKYLFRKEGQNVTLSCEQNLNHDAMYWYRQDPGQGLRLIYYSQIVNDFQKGDIAEGYSVSREKKESFPLTVTSAQKNPTAFYLCASSATGSSYEQYFGPGTRLTVT.

The CDR3 DNA sequence: TGTGCCACTGGATTACAGGCTCCAGACTATGGCTACACCTTC. It yields the protein CATGLQAPDYGYTF. The rearrangement joins TRBV10-3 to TRBJ1-2, with D maybe TRBD1 (5 bases). V lost 10 bases to trimming and J lost 3 bases, with 18 bases between them. The length of the CDR3 is 14 residues. The germline gives CDR1 ENHRY, CDR2 SYGVKD.